A single sample is the source of the 4 T cell receptor beta chains below, sequenced in a study of neoadjuvant nivolumab and ipilimumab in lung cancer. Sequenced by immunoSEQ multiplex PCR; TCRdb stores in-frame clones only, minus some. The table has over 25,000 clones, roughly 90% seen once. The sample here was peripheral blood, taken after neoadjuvant nivolumab, alone or with ipilimumab, at or shortly before surgery. Receptors originate from an adult with non-small cell lung cancer.

The chain couples TRBV25-1 to TRBJ1-3; no firm D call. Trimming cost V 8 bases and J 4 bases, with 6 bases left between them. The CDR3 has 11 residues. Germline V lookup: CDR1 MGHDK, CDR2 SYGVNS. The CDR3 nucleotides read TGTGCCAGCGGCTTGGGAAACACCATATATTTT. It translates to CASGLGNTIYF.

The genes are TRBV5-1 and TRBJ2-3, with TRBD2 identical over 11 bases. Germline CDR1 reads SGHRS; CDR2 reads YFSETQ. V was clipped by 7 bases and J by 1 base; unmatched bases: 2. The CDR3 extends over 14 amino acids. The CDR3 is CASGTSGGTDTQYF. CDR3 bases: TGCGCCAGCGGGACTAGCGGAGGCACAGATACGCAGTATTTT.

This chain joins TRBV5-1 and TRBJ1-1; tentative D call: TRBD1 (5 bases). V shed 2 bases and J shed 0 bases, with 8 bases lying between them. The CDR3 is 14 residues long. From germline, CDR1 is SGHRS and CDR2 YFSETQ. The CDR3 is CASSFTGLNTEAFF. In nucleotides, the CDR3 is TGCGCCAGCAGCTTCACAGGATTGAACACTGAAGCTTTCTTT.

The chain carries TRBV7-9 and TRBJ1-2, with 8 bases fitting TRBD1. V shed 5 bases, J shed 4 bases, and the junction held 6 bases outside the gene matches. CDR1 is SEHNR and CDR2 is FQNEAQ in the germline V gene (reference sequence). The CDR3 covers 14 residues. The CDR3 DNA reads as TGTGCCAGCAGCATAGGACAGGGTGGCTATGGCTACACCTTC. The encoded protein is CASSIGQGGYGYTF.